The entry that follows covers one TCR beta chain sequence. Its specificity is not known. There are 16 residues in the CDR3. V shed 3 bases and J shed 1 base, with 13 bases lying between them. Germline lookup yields CDR1 MDHEN and CDR2 SYDVKM. The PCR made use of 60 Vbeta and 13 Jbeta primers. Generated by immunoSEQ multiplex PCR, the TCRdb table keeps only in-frame clones and is missing some. The table has some 170,000 clones, 70% to 80% seen once. This sample is drawn from a study of cytomegalovirus exposure and HLA in healthy donors. Findings and limits, study-wide: Per a later analysis, 15,000 to 20,000 TCR beta sequences showed association with HLA alleles at 0.05 false discovery rate. A later analysis showed HLA-associated TCR beta chains outstripping equally common others in clonal expansion. In a later analysis, several top co-occurrence clusters appeared linked to parvovirus B19, influenza, CMV and Epstein-Barr virus.

This receptor was taken from a woman aged 40 to 55 in good health and CMV-seronegative. The sample consisted of PBMCs. The V and J genes are TRBV28 and TRBJ2-4; D is perhaps TRBD2 (6 bases). CDR3 bases: TGTGCCAGCAGTTTGCGGGATTATCTGGCCAAAAACATTCAGTACTTC. The encoded protein is CASSLRDYLAKNIQYF. Combining the CDR3 with reference TRBV28 and TRBJ2-4 gives the whole variable domain DVKVTQSSRYLVKRTGEKVFLECVQDMDHENMFWYRQDPGLGLRLIYFSYDVKMKEKGDIPEGYSVSREKKERFSLILESASTNQTSMYLCASSLRDYLAKNIQYFGAGTRLSVL.